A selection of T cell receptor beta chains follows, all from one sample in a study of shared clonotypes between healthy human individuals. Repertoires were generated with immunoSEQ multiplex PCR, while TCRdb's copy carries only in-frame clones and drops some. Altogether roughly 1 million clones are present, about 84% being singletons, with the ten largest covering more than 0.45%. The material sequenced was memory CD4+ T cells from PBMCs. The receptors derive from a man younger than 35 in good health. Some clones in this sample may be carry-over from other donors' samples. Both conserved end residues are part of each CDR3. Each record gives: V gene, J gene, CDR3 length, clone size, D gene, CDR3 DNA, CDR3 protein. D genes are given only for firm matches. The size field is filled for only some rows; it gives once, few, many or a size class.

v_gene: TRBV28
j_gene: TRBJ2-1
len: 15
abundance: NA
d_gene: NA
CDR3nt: TGTGCCAGCAGTTTAGGGGGAGGGGGGTACAATGAGCAGTTCTTC
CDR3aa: CASSLGGGGYNEQFF

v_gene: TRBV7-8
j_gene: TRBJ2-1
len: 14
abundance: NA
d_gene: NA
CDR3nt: TGTGCCAGCAGACTGGCAGGCTCCTACAATGAGCAGTTCTTC
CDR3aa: CASRLAGSYNEQFF

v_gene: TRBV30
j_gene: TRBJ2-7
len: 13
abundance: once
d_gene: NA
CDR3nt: TGTGCCTGGAGTGGTGGAGTGGGATGGGAGCAGTACTTC
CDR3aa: CAWSGGVGWEQYF

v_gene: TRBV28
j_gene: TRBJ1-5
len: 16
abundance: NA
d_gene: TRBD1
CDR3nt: TGTGCCAGCAGTCCAGAGGGGGCGCTCCCGAATCAGCCCCAGCATTTT
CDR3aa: CASSPEGALPNQPQHF

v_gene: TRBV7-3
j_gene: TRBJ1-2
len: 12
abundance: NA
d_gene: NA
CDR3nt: TGTGCCAGCAGCGGGGGAGGAGGAGGCTACACCTTC
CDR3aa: CASSGGGGGYTF

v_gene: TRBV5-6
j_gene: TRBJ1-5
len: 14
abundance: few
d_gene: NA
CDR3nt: TGTGCCAGCAGCTCCCAGGGAGGTGATCAGCCCCAGCATTTT
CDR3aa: CASSSQGGDQPQHF

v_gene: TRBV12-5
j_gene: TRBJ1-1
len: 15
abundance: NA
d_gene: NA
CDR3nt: TGTGCTAGTGTTCTGCCCCGGGACTCCGAACCTTCAGCTTTCTTT
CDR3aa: CASVLPRDSEPSAFF

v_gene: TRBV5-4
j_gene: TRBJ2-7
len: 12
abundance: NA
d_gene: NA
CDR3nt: TGTGCCAGCAGCTCTGATTCCTACGAGCAGTACTTC
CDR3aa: CASSSDSYEQYF

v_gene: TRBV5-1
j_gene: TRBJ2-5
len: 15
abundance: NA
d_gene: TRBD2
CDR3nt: TGCGCCAGCAGCCAGGGACTAGTGGTACAAGAGACCCAGTACTTC
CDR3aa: CASSQGLVVQETQYF

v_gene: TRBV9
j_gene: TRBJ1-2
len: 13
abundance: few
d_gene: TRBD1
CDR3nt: TGTGCCAGCATTAGAACAGGGGGCTATGGCTACACCTTC
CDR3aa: CASIRTGGYGYTF